This TCR beta chain was retrieved from a study of cytomegalovirus exposure and HLA in healthy donors (dated by TCRdb to about 2017). Background on the whole study: In an earlier analysis of 550 to 750 of the donors, under 300 Gb of sequence data and 90 million to 120 million unique TCR beta sequences from about 179 million T cells were reported. An early release covering roughly 580 HLA-typed donors comprised 300 to 350 gigabases of sequencing data and around 86 million unique TCR sequences. The genetic ancestry cluster associated with self-reported Caucasian donors included 81% of the 398 genotyped donors. The aim of the study was to test whether cataloging public T cell receptors could identify signatures of past pathogen exposure. The study profiled the T cell repertoires of hundreds of subjects by immunosequencing and related them to cytomegalovirus serostatus. Besides the first cohort of roughly 640 subjects, a separate validation cohort made up of 120 different subjects was used. The study combined high-throughput TCR immunosequencing, statistical association of individual TCRs with disease status, and machine learning to predict cytomegalovirus infection status. A later analysis re-examined previously published TCR beta repertoires from more than 600 donors and added high-resolution HLA genotyping to investigate patterns of TCR occurrence. The later analysis used no new phenotypic data to find candidate immune exposures, relying instead on TCR beta sequences and their occurrence across donors. To decide whether each TCR beta V gene segment behaved as functional or pseudogenic, an earlier analysis of approximately 620 of the donors relied on high-throughput TCR beta sequencing. Donor age, sex, ethnicity and CMV serostatus were collected together with the repertoire data. A later genetic analysis used genome-wide SNP genotypes for 398 of the 666 donors, treating that subset as a discovery cohort. All discovery cohort repertoires had been generated using a single sequencing platform. HLA typing covered class I and class II loci at four-digit resolution. Typing coverage differed by locus: A, B, C, DRB1 and DQB1 were typed in roughly 629-630 donors, DQA1 in roughly 500, DPA1 in approximately 610, and DPB1 in around 490. A handful of DR-DQ haplotypes were handled as single units for association and clustering because linkage in the cohort was strong. On average, over 200,000 unique TCR beta nucleotide sequences were sequenced per donor among 350 to 400 genotyped donors of the cohort, with roughly 18% of those sequences being non-productive.

Of note for this clone: Its antigen has not been determined. A read error may produce the germline difference seen at one junction end.

To prepare the library, the immunoSEQ multiplex PCR assay was applied. For the multiplex PCR, a mixture combining 60 forward primers for TCR Vbeta segments and 13 reverse primers for TCR Jbeta segments was used. A multiplex PCR assay on genomic DNA amplified the CDR3 region of rearranged TCR beta genes. The Illumina HiSeq System was used to sequence the amplified TCR beta libraries as 87-base-pair reads. On the authors' methods: In a later analysis, 77 million or so unique TCR beta chains were counted across the approximately 620 repertoires, and roughly 11 million of these chains were shared by at least two donors. Raw reads were error-corrected and collapsed into unique sequences by a nearest-neighbor algorithm in which closely related sequences were merged to remove PCR and sequencing errors. V, D and J gene segments were assigned by aligning CDR3 sequences to IMGT reference sequences. For a sequence to be retained, at least a six-nucleotide match to both a V gene segment and a J gene segment was required. Rearrangements were called productive when the CDR3 lacked stop codons and stayed in frame with V and J; all others were non-productive. Following IMGT convention, CDR3 was defined as the stretch from the second conserved V-encoded cysteine to the conserved J-encoded phenylalanine. The earlier analysis of about 530 of the donors excluded any sequence lacking an unambiguous match to a single V gene segment. An earlier analysis of just under 600 of the donors called V segments functional above 56.7% productive rearrangements and segregating when the between-donor standard deviation exceeded 5%. A statistical classification framework was developed to diagnose cytomegalovirus status using the catalog of TCR beta chain sequences. A later analysis assigned V and J genes by comparing TCR nucleotide sequences with IMGT/GENE-DB human TR gene sequences. Using the TCRdist pipeline, a later analysis assigned CDR3 sequences along with most-parsimonious VDJ recombination scenarios. In a later analysis, each TCR beta chain was defined by its CDR3 amino acid sequence together with its V-gene family, and reads without a unique V-gene family were excluded. A later analysis removed 592 highly shared, low-generation-probability nucleotide sequences to deal with suspected cross-contamination and a sequencing artifact. For each public chain, a later analysis derived a clonal expansion index from normalized ranks of inferred template counts within each repertoire. A later analysis computed generation probabilities with a VDJ recombination model fitted to out-of-frame rearrangements, and checked the results against IGoR. A later analysis scored TCR-TCR, TCR-HLA and TCR-CMV co-occurrence with hypergeometric tests, applying a repertoire-size bias correction to TCR pairs. To estimate false discovery rates, a later analysis permuted the HLA or CMV assignments 20 times. A later analysis grouped co-occurring TCRs with DBSCAN, adding TCRdist sequence similarity when clustering within HLA-allele-positive subsets. Repertoires with fewer than 30,000 or more than 120,000 public chains were left out of co-occurrence clustering, as were a handful of repertoires with anomalous nucleotide sharing. TCRdb mirrors the immuneACCESS table, restricted to in-frame sequences. Some clones are absent from its copies; in checked studies, under half trace to an unresolved V gene, and the reason for the others is unknown. The D gene and trimming were derived from the DNA, and the V and J assignments and clone size from that table. A total of roughly 120,000 clones appear in this sample, about 81% of them only once. The ten largest clones represent 1.5% to 2% of the sample.

Here is what the overall study found, with its caveats: A further reported finding was that TCR beta sequences accurately predicted the HLA-A and HLA-B alleles for most subjects in the first cohort. In a later genetic analysis, a missense DCLRE1C variant was associated with V-gene and J-gene trimming of TCR beta chains, and the association was replicated in an independent cohort. In an earlier analysis of some 550 of the donors, most TCR beta V segments were observed in productive rearrangements about 90% or about 30% of the time, broadly matching IMGT annotations. The study gave a list of under 200 TCR beta chains associated with cytomegalovirus. When HLA alleles, especially DR and DQ, strongly co-occurred, TCR associations were difficult to assign to individual alleles. Correlated functional status among segregating V segments might be attributable to linkage disequilibrium, but an unknown experimental factor could not be ruled out. In a later analysis, HLA-associated TCR beta chains were found to be more clonally expanded and to have lower generation probabilities than equally common non-associated chains. Most TCR sequences were observed very rarely across donors, whereas some public TCRs were present in many individuals. Only TCR beta chains were sequenced in this cohort, and the absence of alpha or paired-chain data limited detectable features. The sequencing pipeline was judged likely to have produced a cluster of highly shared sequence variants as a technical artifact. The earlier analysis of 450 to 700 of the donors excluded fewer than 20 rarely observed V segments, including chromosome 9 orphons, because counts were too low. Some IMGT-functional V segments, including TRBV6-2 and TRBV6-3, could not be told apart with the 87-base-pair reads, so those segments were excluded. According to a later analysis, most CMV-associated TCR beta chains appeared to be HLA-restricted, and the HLA associations seemed to be driven largely by CMV exposure. Sequencing depth was assumed to be roughly uniform across donors in the presence/absence analyses, though that assumption may not hold. A few of the identified cytomegalovirus-associated TCR beta chains were confirmed in vitro to be specific for cytomegalovirus antigens. HLA typing was unavailable for some donors at each locus, so association tests used only the typed subset. In a later analysis, several top co-occurrence clusters were reported to appear linked to parvovirus B19, influenza, CMV and Epstein-Barr virus. Immune exposure information for the cohort was limited to CMV serostatus. In a later genetic analysis, fewer N-insertions in productive TCRs were reported among donors in an Asian-associated ancestry cluster than the roughly 700-donor mean. Specific HLA alleles were associated with 15,000 to 20,000 TCR beta sequences at a false discovery rate of 0.05 in a later analysis. According to the authors, the approach could potentially be generalized to other disease states and immunological phenotypes. In a later analysis, TCR association rates were found to vary across HLA loci, with the most associated TCRs seen for DRB1 alleles and the fewest for HLA-C alleles. The classifier was reported to diagnose cytomegalovirus status with high specificity and sensitivity in both the original cohort and the validation cohort.

The germline V gene encodes CDR1 LNHDA and CDR2 SQIVND (reference sequence). Taken from cysteine to phenylalanine, the CDR3 has 18 residues. Here the CDR3 DNA is all that survives: 54 bases in frame from base 1. The cohort consisted of 600 to 750 healthy bone marrow donors. At the time of sampling, every cohort member was nominally healthy, though immune exposures that went unrecorded were likely present. The donor tested CMV seronegative, placing the donor among the roughly 340 seronegative members of the cohort. A peripheral blood sample was provided by each donor, and peripheral blood mononuclear cells were used for TCR beta sequencing. Genomic DNA was extracted from the blood cell samples with the Qiagen DNeasy Blood Extraction Kit.

Sequencing was performed on PBMCs. The rearrangement combines TRBV19 with TRBJ2-6; TRBD1 lines up with 9 middle nucleotides. This clonotype was sampled from a middle-aged man in good health and CMV-seronegative. The CDR3 here reads CASSTSTGGIAGANGLTF. The DNA is as follows: TGTGCCAGTAGTACCTCGACAGGGGGAATTGCTGGGGCCAACGGCCTGACTTTC.